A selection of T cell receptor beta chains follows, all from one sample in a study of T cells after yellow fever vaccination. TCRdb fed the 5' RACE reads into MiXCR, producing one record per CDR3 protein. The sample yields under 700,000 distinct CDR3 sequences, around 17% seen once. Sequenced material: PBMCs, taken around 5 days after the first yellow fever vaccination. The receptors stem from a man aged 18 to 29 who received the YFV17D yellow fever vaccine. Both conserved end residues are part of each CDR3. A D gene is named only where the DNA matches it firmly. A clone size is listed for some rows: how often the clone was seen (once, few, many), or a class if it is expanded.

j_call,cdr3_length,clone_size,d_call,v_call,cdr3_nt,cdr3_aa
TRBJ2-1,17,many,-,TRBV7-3,TGTGCCAGCAGCCCCAGGGGCGGGGTCCCTGCCTACAATGAGCAGTTCTTC,CASSPRGGVPAYNEQFF
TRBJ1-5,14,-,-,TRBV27,TGTGCCAGCAGTATAGCCCCCTCGTATCAGCCCCAGCATTTT,CASSIAPSYQPQHF
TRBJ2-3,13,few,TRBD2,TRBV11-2,TGTGCCAGCAGTCCTGGGACTAAGGATACGCAGTATTTT,CASSPGTKDTQYF
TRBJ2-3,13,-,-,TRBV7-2,TGTGCCAGCACCTCTGACAACACAGATACGCAGTATTTT,CASTSDNTDTQYF
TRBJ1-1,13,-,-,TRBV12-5,TGTGCTAGTGGTTTGAACGGGCACACTGAAGCTTTCTTT,CASGLNGHTEAFF
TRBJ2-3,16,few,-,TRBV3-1,TGTGCCAGCAGCCAAGTAGTTGGTAGCACAGCAGATACGCAGTATTTT,CASSQVVGSTADTQYF
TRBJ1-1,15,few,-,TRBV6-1,TGTGCCAGCAGTGAAGCTGGTGGGGGCGGGACTGAAGCTTTCTTT,CASSEAGGGGTEAFF
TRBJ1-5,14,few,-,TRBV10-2,TGCGCCAGCAGTGAAGGACGGAGCAATCAGCCCCAGCATTTT,CASSEGRSNQPQHF
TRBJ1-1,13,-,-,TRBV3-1,TGTGCCAGCAGCCAAGATGGTAGGGGCATGGCTTTCTTT,CASSQDGRGMAFF
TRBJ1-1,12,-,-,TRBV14,TGTGCCAGCAGCCAATGGAGATCTGAAGCTTTCTTT,CASSQWRSEAFF
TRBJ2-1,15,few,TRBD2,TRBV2,TGTGCCAGCAGTGTGGGCGGGGGGGCCAGAAATGAGCAGTTCTTC,CASSVGGGARNEQFF
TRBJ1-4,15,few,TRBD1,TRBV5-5,TGTGCCAGCAGCGCAAATCAGGGGGCGCCCGAAAAACTGTTTTTT,CASSANQGAPEKLFF
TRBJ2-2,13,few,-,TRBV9,TGTGCCAGCAGCGTCTACAGCACCGGGGAGCTGTTTTTT,CASSVYSTGELFF
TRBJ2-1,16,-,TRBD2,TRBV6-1,TGTGCCAGCAGACGAGGGCCTAGCGGCTCCTACAATGAGCAGTTCTTC,CASRRGPSGSYNEQFF
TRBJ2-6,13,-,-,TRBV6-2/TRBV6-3,TGTGCCACCATCCCCTCTGGGGCCAACGTCCTGACTTTC,CATIPSGANVLTF
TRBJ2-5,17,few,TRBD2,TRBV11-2,TGTGCCAGCAGCCTCGGACTAGCGGGGGGGCTAAGGGAGACCCAGTACTTC,CASSLGLAGGLRETQYF
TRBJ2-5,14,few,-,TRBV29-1,TGCAGCGTTGACCCGGGACTCCACCAAGAGACCCAGTACTTC,CSVDPGLHQETQYF
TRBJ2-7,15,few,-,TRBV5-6,TGTGCCAGCAGCTTGCGGGGCCCTAGCTCCTACGAGCAGTACTTC,CASSLRGPSSYEQYF
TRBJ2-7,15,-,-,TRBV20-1,TGCAGTGCTAGAGATTCTTTTAGCAGCTCCTACGAGCAGTACTTC,CSARDSFSSSYEQYF
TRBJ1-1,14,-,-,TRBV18,TGTGCCAGCTCACCGGCTCCAGCGAACACTGAAGCTTTCTTT,CASSPAPANTEAFF
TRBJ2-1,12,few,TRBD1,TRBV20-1,TGCAGTGCAACGACAGGGGGCAATGAGCAGTTCTTC,CSATTGGNEQFF
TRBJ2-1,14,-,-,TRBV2,TGTGCCAGTTTAGCTGAGTCTCCCTACAATGAGCAGTTCTTC,CASLAESPYNEQFF
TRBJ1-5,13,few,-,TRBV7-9,TGTGCCAGCAGCCACAGGGACAACCAGCCCCAGCATTTT,CASSHRDNQPQHF
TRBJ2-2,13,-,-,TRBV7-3,TGTGCCAGCAGCTTAAACTTGGCCGGGGAGCTGTTTTTT,CASSLNLAGELFF
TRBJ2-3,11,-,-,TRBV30,TGTGCCTGGAGGGGCACAGATACGCAGTATTTT,CAWRGTDTQYF
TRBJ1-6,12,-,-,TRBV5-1,TGCGCCAGCAGCTTGATGGATTCACCCCTCCACTTT,CASSLMDSPLHF
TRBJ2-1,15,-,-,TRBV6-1,TGTGCCAGCAGTCGGGACCCTGTATCTTACAATGAGCAGTTCTTC,CASSRDPVSYNEQFF
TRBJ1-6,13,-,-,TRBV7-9,TGTGCCAGCAGCACCCACGGGGACTCACCCCTCCACTTT,CASSTHGDSPLHF
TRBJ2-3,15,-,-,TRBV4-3,TGCGCCAGCAGCCCACAGAGAGGGGGATCAGATACGCAGTATTTT,CASSPQRGGSDTQYF
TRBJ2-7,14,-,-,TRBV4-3,TGCGCCAGCAGCCAGTGGGGCTACCTCTACGAGCAGTACTTC,CASSQWGYLYEQYF
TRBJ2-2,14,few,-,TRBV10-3,TGTGCCATCAGCTCCGGGTCGAACACCGGGGAGCTGTTTTTT,CAISSGSNTGELFF
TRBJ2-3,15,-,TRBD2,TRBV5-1,TGCGCCAGCAGGCCGCCGGGACTAGCCTCCGATACGCAGTATTTT,CASRPPGLASDTQYF
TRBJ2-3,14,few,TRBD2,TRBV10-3,TGTGCCATCCGTCCGGGGGGGCCGTCAGATACGCAGTATTTT,CAIRPGGPSDTQYF
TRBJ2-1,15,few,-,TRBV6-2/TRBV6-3,TGTGCCAGCAGTTACTCGAGCATCCCCTCGGATGAGCAGTTCTTC,CASSYSSIPSDEQFF
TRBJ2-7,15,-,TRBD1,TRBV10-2,TGCGCCAGTACGGATGGGACAGCCTTATCCTACGAGCAGTACTTC,CASTDGTALSYEQYF
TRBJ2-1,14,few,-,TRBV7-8,TGTGCCAGCAGGGGGACCGTCTTTACCCTAGAGCAGTTCTTC,CASRGTVFTLEQFF
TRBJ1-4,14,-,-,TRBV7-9,TGTGCCAGCAGCTACCCCGGGCTTAATGAAAAACTGTTTTTT,CASSYPGLNEKLFF
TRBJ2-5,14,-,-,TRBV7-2,TGTGCCAGCAGCACAACTAGCCCGCAAGAGACCCAGTACTTC,CASSTTSPQETQYF
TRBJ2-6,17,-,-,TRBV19,TGTGCCAGCTCTAGGGGACGGACTTACTCTGGGGCCAACGTCCTGACTTTC,CASSRGRTYSGANVLTF
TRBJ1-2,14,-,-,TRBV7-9,TGTGCCAGCAGCCCCTCAGGGGCTCATTATGGCTACACCTTC,CASSPSGAHYGYTF
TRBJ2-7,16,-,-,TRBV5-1,TGCGCCAGCAGCTCACCAGGGGGGCACCGTCCCTACGAGCAGTACTTC,CASSSPGGHRPYEQYF
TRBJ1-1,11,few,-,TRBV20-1,TGCAGTGCTAGAGATACAGGGGAAGCTTTCTTT,CSARDTGEAFF
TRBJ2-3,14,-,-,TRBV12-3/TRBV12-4,TGTGCCAGCAGTTCAAAGACTGTCAGCGATACGCAGTATTTT,CASSSKTVSDTQYF
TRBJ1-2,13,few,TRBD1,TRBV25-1,TGTGCCAGCAGTGCGACAGGGTTCTATGGCTACACCTTC,CASSATGFYGYTF
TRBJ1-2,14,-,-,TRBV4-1,TGCGCCAGCAGCCAAAGTGGGGACGGCTATGGCTACACCTTC,CASSQSGDGYGYTF
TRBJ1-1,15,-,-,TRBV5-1,TGCGCCAGCAGCTTGATAACCGGGACGAACACTGAAGCTTTCTTT,CASSLITGTNTEAFF
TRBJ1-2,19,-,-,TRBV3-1,TGTGCCACCAGCCAAGATCGGATTGGGCCTCGTGGTAGTGGTCATGGCTACACCTTC,CATSQDRIGPRGSGHGYTF
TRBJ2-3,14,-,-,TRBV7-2,TGTGCCAGCAGCTTCGCGAGGAGGCCCGATACGCAGTATTTT,CASSFARRPDTQYF
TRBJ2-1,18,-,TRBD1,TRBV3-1,TGTGCCAGCAGCCAAGGACTTGGGACAGGGAGCTCCTACAATGAGCAGTTCTTC,CASSQGLGTGSSYNEQFF
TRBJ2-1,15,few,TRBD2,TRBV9,TGTGCCAGCAGCACTACTAGCGGGACTTACAATGAGCAGTTCTTC,CASSTTSGTYNEQFF
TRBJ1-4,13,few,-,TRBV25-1,TGTGCCAGCGGCGGGCGGTATAATGAAAAACTGTTTTTT,CASGGRYNEKLFF
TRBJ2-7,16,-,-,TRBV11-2,TGTGCCAGCAGCCCAACCAGGACGGAGGGGTCGGGGGAGCAGTACTTC,CASSPTRTEGSGEQYF
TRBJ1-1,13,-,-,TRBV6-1,TGTGCCAGCAGTGAAGCGGTAGGGTCGAGGGCTTTCTTT,CASSEAVGSRAFF
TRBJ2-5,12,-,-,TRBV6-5,TGTGCCAGCAGTTATTCCGGGGGGACCCAGTACTTC,CASSYSGGTQYF
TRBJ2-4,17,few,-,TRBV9,TGTGCCAGCAGCGCAAGCGATGAGATACTAGCCAAAAACATTCAGTACTTC,CASSASDEILAKNIQYF
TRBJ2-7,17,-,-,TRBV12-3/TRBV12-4,TGTGCCAGCAGTACCAGGCTTCCGGGGGGCGTCTCCTACGAGCAGTACTTC,CASSTRLPGGVSYEQYF